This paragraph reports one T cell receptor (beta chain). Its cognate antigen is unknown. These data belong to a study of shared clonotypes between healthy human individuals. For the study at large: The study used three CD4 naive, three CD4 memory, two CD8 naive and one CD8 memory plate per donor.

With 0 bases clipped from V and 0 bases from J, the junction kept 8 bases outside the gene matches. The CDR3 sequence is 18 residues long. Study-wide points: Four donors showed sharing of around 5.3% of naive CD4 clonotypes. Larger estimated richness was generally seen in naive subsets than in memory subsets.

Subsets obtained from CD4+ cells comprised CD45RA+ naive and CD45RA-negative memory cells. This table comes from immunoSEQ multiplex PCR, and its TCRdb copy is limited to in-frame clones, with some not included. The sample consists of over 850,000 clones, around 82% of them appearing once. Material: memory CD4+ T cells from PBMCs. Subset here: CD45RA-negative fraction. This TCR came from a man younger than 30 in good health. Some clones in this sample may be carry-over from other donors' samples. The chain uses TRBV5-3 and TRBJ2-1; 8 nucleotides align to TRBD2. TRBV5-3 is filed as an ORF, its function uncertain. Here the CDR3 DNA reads TGTGCCAGAAGCTTGGCCAGCGGGAGAATTCTCTCCTACAATGAGCAGTTCTTC. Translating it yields CARSLASGRILSYNEQFF.